This note documents a single TCR beta chain sequence. The antigen remains unidentified. This sample was taken from a study of shared clonotypes between healthy human individuals. Across the whole study: The donors, a couple of women and a few men, were aged 18 to 49.

Germline V gene sequence: CDR1 MNHEY, CDR2 SVGAGI. CDR3 length: 12 amino acids. The V end was cut by 0 bases, the J end by 7 bases, with 7 bases between. The material for each subset, its genomic DNA, was split evenly across several immunoSEQ plates. Some clones are missing from TCRdb's copy, which holds only in-frame ones; the method was immunoSEQ multiplex PCR. The sample holds 1.6 million or so clones, more than 95% seen once. General study findings and limits: Larger estimated richness was generally recorded for naive subsets relative to memory subsets. In contrast to clonotypes shared by all four donors, non-shared clonotypes had lower generation probabilities.

This TCR was recovered from a man between 25 and 39 years old in good health. This sequence joins TRBV6-5 and TRBJ2-7; tentatively, D is TRBD2 (5 bases). Sequenced material: naive CD4+ T cells sorted from blood. Subset of the sample: CD45RA+ positively selected. CDR3 sequence: CASSYSTGEQYF. The CDR3 DNA reads TGTGCCAGCAGTTACTCCACGGGGGAGCAGTACTTC.